This note documents a single T cell receptor (beta chain) sequence. Its target is not known. The data stem from a study of T cell responses to AZD1222 COVID-19 vaccine. The repertoire was sequenced with immunoSEQ multiplex PCR; TCRdb's copy has only in-frame clones and lacks some. The table has about 120,000 clones, roughly nine tenths seen once. The CDR3 extends over 16 amino acids. V was trimmed by 3 bases and J by 8 bases, leaving 20 bases between them. Germline V gene sequence: CDR1 MNHEY, CDR2 SMNVEV (reference sequence). Study-wide points: As reported, nearly half of all spike-specific TCRs target variant regions that are unmutated. Spike regions recognized by vaccine-associated CD4 TCRs spanned the protein, led by 160-218 and 743-854.

The genes are TRBV27 and TRBJ2-1; TRBD1 might be the D (6 bases). The TCR sequence derives from an adult in good health. Sequencing was performed on peripheral blood, taken on day 0 of AZD1222 vaccination. The CDR3 loop is CASSFRAGVKGDEQFF. Here the CDR3 DNA reads TGTGCCAGCAGTTTCCGGGCAGGGGTCAAGGGCGATGAGCAGTTCTTC.